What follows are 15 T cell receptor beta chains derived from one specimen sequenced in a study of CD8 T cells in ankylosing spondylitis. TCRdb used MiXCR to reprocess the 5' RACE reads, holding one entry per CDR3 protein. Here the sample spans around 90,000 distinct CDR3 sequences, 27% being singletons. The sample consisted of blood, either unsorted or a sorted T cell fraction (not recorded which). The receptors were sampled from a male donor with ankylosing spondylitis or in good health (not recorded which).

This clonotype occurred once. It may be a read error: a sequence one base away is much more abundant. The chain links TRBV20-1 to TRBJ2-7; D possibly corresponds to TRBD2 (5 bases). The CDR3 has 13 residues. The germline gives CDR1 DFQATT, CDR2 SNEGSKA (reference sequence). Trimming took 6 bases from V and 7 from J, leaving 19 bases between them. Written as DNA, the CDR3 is TGCAGTGCACAAAGCATGACGGGATGGGAGCAGTACTTC. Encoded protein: CSAQSMTGWEQYF.

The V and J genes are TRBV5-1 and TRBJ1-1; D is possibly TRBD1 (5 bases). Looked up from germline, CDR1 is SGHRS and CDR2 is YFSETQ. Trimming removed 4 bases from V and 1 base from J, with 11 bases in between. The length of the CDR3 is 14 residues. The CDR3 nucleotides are TGCGCCAGCAGCCCGGGACCGTCGAACACTGAAGCTTTCTTT. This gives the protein CASSPGPSNTEAFF.

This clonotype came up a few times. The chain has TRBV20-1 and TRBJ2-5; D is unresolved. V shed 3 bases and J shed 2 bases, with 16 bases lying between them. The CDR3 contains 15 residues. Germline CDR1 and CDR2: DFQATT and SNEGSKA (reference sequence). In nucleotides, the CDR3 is TGCAGTGCTAGTTCCCTACTTACGGAGCAAGAGACCCAGTACTTC. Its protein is CSASSLLTEQETQYF.

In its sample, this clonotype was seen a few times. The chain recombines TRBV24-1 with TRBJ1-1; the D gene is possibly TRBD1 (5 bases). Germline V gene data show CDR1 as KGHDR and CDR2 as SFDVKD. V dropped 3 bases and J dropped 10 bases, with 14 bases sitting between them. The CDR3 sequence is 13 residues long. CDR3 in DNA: TGTGCCACCAGTGATGCCTCCAGGGAGGGAGCTTTCTTT. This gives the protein CATSDASREGAFF.

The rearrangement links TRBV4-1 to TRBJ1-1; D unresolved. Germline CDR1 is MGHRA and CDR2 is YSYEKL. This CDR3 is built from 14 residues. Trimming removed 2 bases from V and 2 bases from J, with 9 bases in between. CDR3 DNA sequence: TGCGCCAGCAGCCAACTTCACAGAAACACTGAAGCTTTCTTT. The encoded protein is CASSQLHRNTEAFF.

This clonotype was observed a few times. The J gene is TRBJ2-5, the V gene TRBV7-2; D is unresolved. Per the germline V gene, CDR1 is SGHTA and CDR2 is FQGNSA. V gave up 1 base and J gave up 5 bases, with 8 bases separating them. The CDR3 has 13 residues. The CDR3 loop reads CASSLGYKETQYF. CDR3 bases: TGTGCCAGCAGCTTAGGGTACAAGGAGACCCAGTACTTC.

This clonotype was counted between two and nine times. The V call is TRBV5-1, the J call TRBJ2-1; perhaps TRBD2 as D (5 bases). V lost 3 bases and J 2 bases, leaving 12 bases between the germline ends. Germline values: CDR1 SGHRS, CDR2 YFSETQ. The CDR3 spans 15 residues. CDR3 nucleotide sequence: TGCGCCAGCAGCTCCGGAGGTGGGGCCTACAATGAGCAGTTCTTC. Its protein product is CASSSGGGAYNEQFF.

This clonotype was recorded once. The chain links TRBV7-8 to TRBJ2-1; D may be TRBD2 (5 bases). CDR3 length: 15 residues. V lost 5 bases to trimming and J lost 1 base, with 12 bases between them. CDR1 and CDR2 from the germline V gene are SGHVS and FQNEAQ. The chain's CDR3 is CASSIDYLSYNEQFF. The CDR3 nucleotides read TGTGCCAGCAGCATCGACTACCTTTCCTACAATGAGCAGTTCTTC.

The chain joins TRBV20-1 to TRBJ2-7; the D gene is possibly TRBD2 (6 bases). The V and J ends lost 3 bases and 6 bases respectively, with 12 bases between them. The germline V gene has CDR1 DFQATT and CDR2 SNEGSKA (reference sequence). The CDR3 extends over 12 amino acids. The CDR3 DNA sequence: TGCAGTGCTAGCGGGAGTAGTCCCGAGCAGTACTTC. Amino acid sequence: CSASGSSPEQYF.

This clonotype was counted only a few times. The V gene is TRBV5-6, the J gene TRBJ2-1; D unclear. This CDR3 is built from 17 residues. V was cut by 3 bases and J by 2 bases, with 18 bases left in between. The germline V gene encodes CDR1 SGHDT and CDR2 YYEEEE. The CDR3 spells CASSWRNDPMTYNEQFF. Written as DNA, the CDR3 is TGTGCCAGCAGCTGGCGTAACGACCCGATGACCTACAATGAGCAGTTCTTC.

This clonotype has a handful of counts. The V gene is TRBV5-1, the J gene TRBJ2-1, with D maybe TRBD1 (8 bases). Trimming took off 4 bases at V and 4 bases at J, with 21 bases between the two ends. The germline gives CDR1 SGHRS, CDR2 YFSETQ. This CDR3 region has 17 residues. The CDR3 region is CASSPLLQGGGYNEQFF. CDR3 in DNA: TGCGCCAGCAGCCCCCTCTTACAGGGGGGGGGGTACAATGAGCAGTTCTTC.

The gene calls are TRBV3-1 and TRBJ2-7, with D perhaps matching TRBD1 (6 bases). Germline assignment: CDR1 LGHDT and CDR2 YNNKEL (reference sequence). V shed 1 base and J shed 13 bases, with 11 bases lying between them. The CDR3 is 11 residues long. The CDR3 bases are TGTGCCAGCAGCCAAGTTGGGGGACAATACTTC. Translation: CASSQVGGQYF.

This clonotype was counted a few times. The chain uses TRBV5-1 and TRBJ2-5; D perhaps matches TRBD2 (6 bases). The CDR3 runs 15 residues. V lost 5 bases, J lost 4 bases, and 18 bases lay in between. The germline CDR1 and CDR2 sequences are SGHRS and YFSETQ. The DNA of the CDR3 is TGCGCCAGCAGTACGACAATCCTGGAGGGAGAGACCCAGTACTTC. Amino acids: CASSTTILEGETQYF.

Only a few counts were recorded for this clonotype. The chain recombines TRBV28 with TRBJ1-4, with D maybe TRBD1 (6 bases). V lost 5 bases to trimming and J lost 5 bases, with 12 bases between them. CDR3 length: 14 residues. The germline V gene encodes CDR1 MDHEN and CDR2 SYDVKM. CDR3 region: CASSGQTLNEKLFF. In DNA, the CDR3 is TGTGCCAGCAGTGGACAGACTTTGAATGAAAAACTGTTTTTT.

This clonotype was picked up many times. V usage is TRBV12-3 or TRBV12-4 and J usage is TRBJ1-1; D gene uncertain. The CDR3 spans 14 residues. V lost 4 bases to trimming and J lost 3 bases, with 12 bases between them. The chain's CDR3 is CASSYGMAHTEAFF. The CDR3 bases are TGTGCCAGCAGTTACGGCATGGCCCACACTGAAGCTTTCTTT.